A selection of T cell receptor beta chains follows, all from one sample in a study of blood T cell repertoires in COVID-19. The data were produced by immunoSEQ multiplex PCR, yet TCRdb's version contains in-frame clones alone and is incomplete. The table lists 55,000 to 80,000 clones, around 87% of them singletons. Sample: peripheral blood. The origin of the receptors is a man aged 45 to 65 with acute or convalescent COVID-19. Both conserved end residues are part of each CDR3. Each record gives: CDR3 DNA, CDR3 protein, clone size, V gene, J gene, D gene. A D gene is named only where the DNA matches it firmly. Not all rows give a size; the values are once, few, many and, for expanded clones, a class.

TGTGCCAGCAGGTTACATAGCGGGAACTCTAACAATGAGCAGTTCTTC	CASRLHSGNSNNEQFF	-	TRBV11-3	TRBJ2-1	TRBD2
TGTGCCAGCTCACTCGGGACAGGGTTAAATGAAAAACTGTTTTTT	CASSLGTGLNEKLFF	-	TRBV18	TRBJ1-4	TRBD1
TGTGCCAGCTCACTACAAGACAGCATCTCTGGAAACACCATATATTTT	CASSLQDSISGNTIYF	-	TRBV18	TRBJ1-3	-
TGTGCCAGCAGCAAAGACAGAGATAGCAATCAGCCCCAGCATTTT	CASSKDRDSNQPQHF	-	TRBV21-1	TRBJ1-5	-
TGTGCCAGCAGCTTAAGAGGGGGTGGTAACTATGGCTACACCTTC	CASSLRGGGNYGYTF	-	TRBV7-2	TRBJ1-2	-
TGTGCCACCAGCAGAGACCAAACTAGTATCGGGTTAAATGAGCAGTTCTTC	CATSRDQTSIGLNEQFF	-	TRBV15	TRBJ2-1	-
TGTGCCACTCAACCGACTAGCGGCACCTACGAGCAGTACTTC	CATQPTSGTYEQYF	few	TRBV19	TRBJ2-7	TRBD2
TGCGCCAGCAGCCAAGGGCATGAGCAGTTCTTC	CASSQGHEQFF	-	TRBV4-1	TRBJ2-1	-
TGTGCCAGTAGCAGAGGGACAGGCGGCCGGGCTTTCTTT	CASSRGTGGRAFF	-	TRBV19	TRBJ1-1	TRBD1
TGTGCCAGCAGTTACAGACAGGGGATCGGTTTCCAAGAGACCCAGTACTTC	CASSYRQGIGFQETQYF	-	TRBV6-2/TRBV6-3	TRBJ2-5	TRBD1
TGCGCCAGCAGCCAGGGACTAGCGGGAGATCCAGGCACCGGGGAGCTGTTTTTT	CASSQGLAGDPGTGELFF	-	TRBV5-1	TRBJ2-2	TRBD2
TGCGCCAGCAGCCAAGATGCCCTAGTCGCCGCAGATACGCAGTATTTT	CASSQDALVAADTQYF	-	TRBV4-3	TRBJ2-3	-
TGTGCCACCAGAGGCTCTTTTCTGGGACAGGGTTTCTACGGCTACACCTTC	CATRGSFLGQGFYGYTF	-	TRBV15	TRBJ1-2	TRBD1
TGTGCCAGCCGTTCTCCCCGGGACAGGGGGCTAAGAGGCTACACCTTC	CASRSPRDRGLRGYTF	-	TRBV28	TRBJ1-2	TRBD1
TGTGCCAGCAGCCAAGGCCTAGCGGGACAGAACTATGGCTACACCTTC	CASSQGLAGQNYGYTF	-	TRBV3-1/TRBV3-2	TRBJ1-2	TRBD1
TGCGCCAGCAGACTAGAATACGAGCAGTACTTC	CASRLEYEQYF	-	TRBV10-2	TRBJ2-7	-
TGTGCCAGCAGTACGGACAGCGCCTATAATTCACCCCTCCACTTT	CASSTDSAYNSPLHF	-	TRBV28	TRBJ1-6	-
TGTGCCAGCAGCAAGACAGGATATAGCAATCAGCCCCAGCATTTT	CASSKTGYSNQPQHF	-	TRBV28	TRBJ1-5	-
TGTGCCAGCAGCGTAGCTCGGGACAGGGCGTGGGACACTGAAGCTTTCTTT	CASSVARDRAWDTEAFF	-	TRBV9	TRBJ1-1	TRBD1
TGTGCCAGCAGTCTTGGTGGAGGCGGTGATAAAGATACGCAGTATTTT	CASSLGGGGDKDTQYF	-	TRBV6-6	TRBJ2-3	-
TGTGCCAGCAGTTCAGGACAGGGAGCAGATACGCAGTATTTT	CASSSGQGADTQYF	once	TRBV28	TRBJ2-3	TRBD1
TGCAGCGTGGCGACAGGGAGAGCTTTCTTT	CSVATGRAFF	-	TRBV29-1	TRBJ1-1	TRBD1
TGTGCCACCAGTGACCGACAGGGAAGTGGCACAGATACGCAGTATTTT	CATSDRQGSGTDTQYF	-	TRBV24-1	TRBJ2-3	TRBD1